This T cell receptor (beta chain) was obtained from a study of memory CD4+ T cells and cytomegalovirus serostatus. Overall study results and limits: Of 150 to 200 reported CMV TCRbeta sequences, around 62 were found in memory CD4+ repertoires.

Of note for this clone: What it binds is unknown.

Here immunoSEQ multiplex PCR was the method, and the copy in TCRdb shows in-frame clones only, minus some. Among tens of thousands of clones listed, 76% were seen once. The sort gate was single viable CD3+CD4+CD8-CD45RO+ cells for memory CD4+ T cells. J gave up 4 bases and V 5 bases, and 6 bases lay outside the gene matches. From germline, CDR1 is SEHNR and CDR2 FQNEAQ (reference sequence). This CDR3 is built from 14 residues. Sequenced: memory CD4+ T cells from blood. The gene calls are TRBV7-9 and TRBJ1-1; TRBD1 agrees at 8 bases. This clonotype was obtained from an adult in good health and CMV-seronegative. CDR3 nucleotide sequence: TGTGCCAGCAGCCTCACAGGGGGAGGCACTGAAGCTTTCTTT. It translates to CASSLTGGGTEAFF. The full variable domain, in which reference TRBV7-9 and TRBJ1-1 provide the parts outside the CDR3, is DTGVSQNPRHKITKRGQNVTFRCDPISEHNRLYWYRQTLGQGPEFLTYFQNEAQLEKSRLLSDRFSAERPKGSFSTLEIQRTEQGDSAMYLCASSLTGGGTEAFFGQGTRLTVV.